A single sample is the source of the 20 T cell receptor beta chains below, sequenced in a study of OX40 agonist ivuxolimab in advanced cancers. TCRdb's table, derived via immunoSEQ multiplex PCR, lists solely in-frame clones and lacks some. Among roughly 130,000 clones listed, just under 95% were seen once. The sample consisted of CD4+ or CD8+ T cells sorted from blood, taken in a trial of the OX40 agonist ivuxolimab. Receptors were obtained from an adult with an advanced solid tumor such as melanoma, head and neck, liver or kidney cancer.

As to this clone: The same CDR3 can be traced to other DNA sequences in this sample. The chain has TRBV7-2 and TRBJ2-3; no clear D gene. Germline CDR1 and CDR2: SGHTA and FQGNSA. The V gene lost 2 bases and the J gene lost 0 bases, with 6 bases spanning the gap. The CDR3 has 14 residues. CDR3 sequence: CASSLRSSTDTQYF. CDR3 DNA: TGTGCCAGCAGCTTAAGGTCTAGCACAGATACGCAGTATTTT.

This chain joins TRBV7-2 and TRBJ2-2, with TRBD2 matching over 8 bases. V lost 1 base and J lost 6; bases outside the gene matches: 7. Germline V lookup: CDR1 SGHTA, CDR2 FQGNSA. The CDR3 contains 16 residues. The CDR3 is CASSLGPGLGAGELFF. The CDR3 nucleotides read TGTGCCAGCAGCTTAGGACCGGGACTAGGCGCCGGGGAGCTGTTTTTT. Full variable domain (missing parts from reference TRBV7-2 and TRBJ2-2): GAGVSQSPSNKVTEKGKDVELRCDPISGHTALYWYRQSLGQGLEFLIYFQGNSAPDKSGLPSDRFSAERTGGSVSTLTIQRTQQEDSAVYLCASSLGPGLGAGELFFGEGSRLTVL.

This clone was detected once. V is TRBV9 and J is TRBJ2-1; 15 bases map to TRBD2. Trimming at V came to 0 bases and at J to 10 bases, leaving 8 bases not matched to a gene. Germline CDR1 and CDR2: SGDLS and YYNGEE. This CDR3 is built from 17 residues. Written as DNA, the CDR3 is TGTGCCAGCAGCGTAGGGACTAGCGGGAGGGCCCATGCGGAGCAGTTCTTC. Amino acid sequence: CASSVGTSGRAHAEQFF.

The V call is TRBV28, the J call TRBJ2-5; D tentatively reads TRBD1 or TRBD2 (5 bases each). The CDR3 contains 15 residues. Germline CDR1 reads MDHEN; CDR2 reads SYDVKM. Between the trimmed V and J ends, which lost 5 bases and 7 bases, there was a span of 20 bases. The CDR3 DNA reads TGTGCCAGCAGTCCTTCCTCGATGGGGGATAGGACCCAGTACTTC. It codes for CASSPSSMGDRTQYF.

The chain couples TRBV5-1 to TRBJ2-3; no clear D gene. This CDR3 is 16 amino acids long. Germline CDR1 reads SGHRS; CDR2 reads YFSETQ. Trimming left V 4 bases short and J 0 bases short, with 15 bases between. CDR3 protein: CASSATGRPSTDTQYF. The CDR3 DNA is TGCGCCAGCAGCGCGACTGGTAGACCTAGCACAGATACGCAGTATTTT.

The rearrangement joins TRBV7-3 to TRBJ2-3; D perhaps matches TRBD2 (6 bases). The V end was cut by 8 bases, the J end by 2 bases, with 14 bases between. Germline CDR1 SGHTA, CDR2 FQGTGA. The CDR3 runs 14 residues. Written as DNA, the CDR3 is TGTGCCAGCGCCCGGAGGGAGACCACAGATACGCAGTATTTT. It encodes CASARRETTDTQYF.

The chain has TRBV18 and TRBJ1-4; a weak D match, TRBD1 (5 bases). This CDR3 contains 17 residues. V shed 6 bases and J shed 4 bases, with 21 bases lying between them. CDR1 is KGHSH, CDR2 LQKENI, per germline. CDR3 loop: CASSYRGREAVNEKLFF. CDR3 nucleotides: TGTGCCAGCTCCTATCGAGGCAGGGAGGCCGTTAATGAAAAACTGTTTTTT.

This clone has a handful of counts. The chain carries TRBV6-6 and TRBJ2-1; 9 positions match TRBD1. This CDR3 region has 15 residues. The J segment lost 7 bases and the V segment lost 2 bases, leaving 6 bases of the junction unmatched. From germline, CDR1 is MNHNY and CDR2 SVGAGI (reference sequence). The CDR3 region is CASSYGTGSRNEQFF. The CDR3 DNA reads TGTGCCAGCAGTTACGGGACAGGGTCGAGGAATGAGCAGTTCTTC.

The CDR3, as DNA: TGTGCCAGCAGTTCTGTGGGAGGGGGATCCACAGATACGCAGTATTTT. Its translation is CASSSVGGGSTDTQYF. The chain couples TRBV6-4 to TRBJ2-3, with D possibly TRBD2 on 7 matching bases. The V end lost 5 bases, the J end lost 2 bases, and 17 bases lay between the germline ends. The CDR3 loop spans 16 amino acids. Per the germline V gene, CDR1 is MRHNA and CDR2 is SNTAGT.

The chain recombines TRBV5-1 with TRBJ2-2; unclear D gene. The CDR3 runs 14 residues. The germline gives CDR1 SGHRS, CDR2 YFSETQ. The germline V and J ends were trimmed by 0 bases and 2 bases, with 5 bases remaining between them. The CDR3 region is CASSLAQNTGELFF. The CDR3 DNA is TGCGCCAGCAGCTTGGCGCAAAACACCGGGGAGCTGTTTTTT.

The genes are TRBV28 and TRBJ1-1; no clear D. This CDR3 has 12 amino acids. Germline values: CDR1 MDHEN, CDR2 SYDVKM. V was trimmed by 5 bases and J by 5 bases, leaving 9 bases between them. CDR3 region: CASSGRWTEAFF. CDR3 nucleotides: TGTGCCAGCAGTGGACGGTGGACTGAAGCTTTCTTT.

This chain uses TRBV5-1 with TRBJ2-2; 11 bases line up with TRBD2. After removal of 1 base from V and 5 bases from J, the junction contained 4 bases not matched to a gene. In germline, CDR1 is SGHRS, CDR2 YFSETQ. The CDR3 spans 16 residues. This chain's CDR3 is CASSLTLAGGTGELFF. CDR3 DNA sequence: TGCGCCAGCAGCTTGACCCTAGCGGGGGGAACCGGGGAGCTGTTTTTT.

V and J are TRBV25-1 and TRBJ1-3; D remains ambiguous. Germline V CDR1 and CDR2: MGHDK, SYGVNS. The CDR3 loop spans 17 amino acids. The V and J ends lost 5 bases and 0 bases respectively, with 17 bases between them. CDR3 DNA sequence: TGTGCCAGCAGTCGCAACGGGGTGTCCCACTCTGGAAACACCATATATTTT. Translated: CASSRNGVSHSGNTIYF.

The chain links TRBV28 to TRBJ1-5; 7 positions match TRBD1. Germline values: CDR1 MDHEN, CDR2 SYDVKM. Trimming at V came to 6 bases and at J to 5 bases, leaving 4 bases not matched to a gene. The CDR3 extends over 13 amino acids. DNA of the CDR3: TGTGCCAGCAGAGAACAGGGGTATCAGCCCCAGCATTTT. This encodes CASREQGYQPQHF.

The chain combines TRBV5-4 with TRBJ2-3, with TRBD2 matching over 8 bases. With 1 base clipped from V and 5 bases from J, the junction kept 3 bases outside the gene matches. Germline-derived CDR1 and CDR2 are SGHNT and YYREEE (reference sequence). The CDR3 runs 14 residues. CDR3 DNA sequence: TGTGCCAGCAGCTTGTCCAGCGGGGGAGATACGCAGTATTTT. Protein product: CASSLSSGGDTQYF.

The chain has TRBV5-5 and TRBJ1-1; D is uncertain. The V gene lost 0 bases and the J gene lost 5 bases, with 14 bases spanning the gap. Looked up from germline, CDR1 is SGHKS and CDR2 is YYEKEE (reference sequence). The length of the CDR3 is 15 residues. CDR3 region: CASSLAGREGTEAFF. CDR3 coding DNA: TGTGCCAGCAGCTTGGCAGGCCGGGAAGGGACTGAAGCTTTCTTT.

V is TRBV10-2 and J is TRBJ1-2; 8 bases align to TRBD1. The CDR3 length is 13 residues. Germline CDR1 is WSHSY and CDR2 is SAAADI. V lost 8 bases to trimming and J lost 8 bases; unmatched junction nucleotides: 10. Here the CDR3 reads CASSGTGSGGYTF. The CDR3 nucleotides read TGCGCCAGCTCTGGGACAGGTTCAGGGGGCTACACCTTC.

The genes are TRBV5-8 and TRBJ1-5; 9 bases align to TRBD1. After removal of 4 bases from V and 0 bases from J, the junction contained 11 bases not matched to a gene. This CDR3 is built from 18 residues. Germline loops: CDR1 SGHTS, CDR2 YDEGEE. The CDR3 DNA reads TGTGCCAGCAGCCCTGGGAGAACAGGGGGCTTTAGCAATCAGCCCCAGCATTTT. Protein sequence: CASSPGRTGGFSNQPQHF.

The V and J genes are TRBV28 and TRBJ2-7, with 12 bases that match TRBD2. Per germline, CDR1 MDHEN and CDR2 SYDVKM. The CDR3 extends over 15 amino acids. The V segment lost 2 bases and the J segment 2 bases; nucleotides outside the gene matches: 1. CDR3 loop: CASSLPSGGAYEQYF. Here the CDR3 DNA reads TGTGCCAGCAGTTTACCTAGCGGGGGGGCCTACGAGCAGTACTTC.

The chain couples TRBV6-5 to TRBJ1-2; 8 nucleotides align to TRBD1. V gave up 4 bases and J gave up 8 bases; unmatched junction bases: 12. CDR3 size: 15 residues. Per germline, CDR1 MNHEY and CDR2 SVGAGI. CDR3 sequence (DNA): TGTGCCAGCAGTTCGCGGACAGGGCTCTATGTGGGCTACACCTTC. Amino acid sequence: CASSSRTGLYVGYTF.